Detailed here is one T cell receptor (beta chain). This table comes from immunoSEQ multiplex PCR, and its TCRdb copy is limited to in-frame clones, with some not included. The sample includes around 65,000 clones, about 95% of them seen just once. The data derive from a study of shared T cell receptors in the human thymus. Germline assignment: CDR1 SGHTS and CDR2 YDEGEE. V was shortened by 6 bases and J by 9 bases, with 13 bases between the two germline ends. The CDR3 totals 12 residues. The clonotype was recovered from a human donor. Sequenced input: thymocytes. The chain carries TRBV5-8 and TRBJ2-1, with D possibly matching TRBD1 (5 bases). CDR3 bases: TGTGCCAGCACCTCCAGGGTGGGTGAGCAGTTCTTC. Protein product: CASTSRVGEQFF.